The 7 T cell receptor beta chains below were found in one sample sequenced in a study of CD8+ T cells in alopecia areata. Investigators isolated RNA and reverse transcribed it into cDNA to act as the sequencing template. The table came from immunoSEQ multiplex PCR; TCRdb's copy has only in-frame clones and leaves some out. The sample yields under 70,000 clones, around 96% seen once. Material: CD8+ T cells sorted from blood, obtained at week 0. These TCRs come from a human donor with alopecia areata.

The gene calls are TRBV29-1 and TRBJ2-4; no clear D. V shed 1 base and J shed 6 bases, with 16 bases lying between them. From germline, CDR1 is SQVTM and CDR2 ANQGSEA. CDR3 size: 15 residues. DNA of the CDR3: TGCAGCGTTGAAGGGGGTCTAGATTATGGAAACATTCAGTACTTC. This translates into CSVEGGLDYGNIQYF.

This clone was picked up one time. CDR3 DNA: TGTGCCAGCAGCTTCGGGACAGATTACAATGAGCAGTTCTTC. Its protein is CASSFGTDYNEQFF. The V gene is TRBV7-9, the J gene TRBJ2-1; 7 positions match TRBD1. In germline, CDR1 is SEHNR, CDR2 FQNEAQ (reference sequence). With 3 bases clipped from V and 4 bases from J, the junction kept 3 bases outside the gene matches. The CDR3 totals 14 residues. The entire variable domain, with the rest obtained from reference TRBV7-9 and TRBJ2-1, is as follows: DTGVSQNPRHKITKRGQNVTFRCDPISEHNRLYWYRQTLGQGPEFLTYFQNEAQLEKSRLLSDRFSAERPKGSFSTLEIQRTEQGDSAMYLCASSFGTDYNEQFFGPGTRLTVL.

This CDR3 is CASSPPWAGGTKETQYF. The CDR3 nucleotides read TGTGCCAGCAGTCCGCCCTGGGCGGGGGGCACTAAAGAGACCCAGTACTTC. The chain carries TRBV25-1 and TRBJ2-5; 8 bases fit TRBD2. Looked up from germline, CDR1 is MGHDK and CDR2 is SYGVNS. The V gene end was trimmed by 5 bases and the J gene end by 3 bases; junction bases not matched to a gene: 14. The CDR3 runs to 17 residues.

V and J are TRBV4-1 and TRBJ1-1; D is uncertain. CDR1 MGHRA and CDR2 YSYEKL come from the germline V gene. The CDR3 consists of 18 residues. V lost 4 bases to trimming and J lost 3 bases, with 24 bases between them. The CDR3 DNA sequence: TGCGCCAGCAGCCCGCTGGGTGAGGAGCCGGATATGTACACTGAAGCTTTCTTT. Its protein product is CASSPLGEEPDMYTEAFF.

The genes are TRBV19 and TRBJ2-5; no definite D call. CDR1 and CDR2 (germline): LNHDA, SQIVND (reference sequence). The germline V and J ends were trimmed by 2 bases and 1 base, with 5 bases remaining between them. The CDR3 consists of 13 residues. As DNA, the CDR3 is TGTGCCAGTAGTATATGGATCCAAGAGACCCAGTACTTC. Protein: CASSIWIQETQYF.

CDR3 loop: CASSEFPRPKEYEQYF. DNA of the CDR3: TGTGCCAGCAGTGAATTCCCCCGACCGAAGGAGTACGAGCAGTACTTC. The chain joins TRBV6-1 to TRBJ2-7, with unresolved D. V lost 2 bases to trimming and J lost 4 bases, with 18 bases between them. Germline CDR1 is MNHNS and CDR2 is SASEGT. This CDR3 region has 16 residues.

The chain employs TRBV6-5 and TRBJ2-3; D might be TRBD1 (6 bases). Germline V CDR1 and CDR2: MNHEY, SVGAGI. This CDR3 spans 14 amino acids. V was trimmed by 3 bases and J by 0 bases, leaving 7 bases between them. For the CDR3, the DNA is TGTGCCAGCAGTTATGGGGGCAGCACAGATACGCAGTATTTT. It yields the protein CASSYGGSTDTQYF.